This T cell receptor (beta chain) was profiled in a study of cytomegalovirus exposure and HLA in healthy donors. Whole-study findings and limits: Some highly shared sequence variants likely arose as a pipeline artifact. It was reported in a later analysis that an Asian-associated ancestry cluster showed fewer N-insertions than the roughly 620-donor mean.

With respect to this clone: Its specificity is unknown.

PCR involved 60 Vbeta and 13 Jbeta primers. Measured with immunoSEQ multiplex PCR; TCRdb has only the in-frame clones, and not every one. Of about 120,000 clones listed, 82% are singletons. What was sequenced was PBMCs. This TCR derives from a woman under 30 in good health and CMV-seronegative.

The CDR3 here is CASSQARGTSGGTYSYNEQFF. The CDR3 nucleotides read TGTGCCAGCAGCCAAGCCAGAGGGACTAGCGGGGGGACCTACTCCTACAATGAGCAGTTCTTC. The chain is built from TRBV14 and TRBJ2-1; 15 bases are shared with TRBD2. Trimming at V came to 1 base and at J to 0 bases, leaving 10 bases not matched to a gene. The CDR3 length is 21 residues. The germline CDR1 and CDR2 sequences are SGHDN and FVKESK.